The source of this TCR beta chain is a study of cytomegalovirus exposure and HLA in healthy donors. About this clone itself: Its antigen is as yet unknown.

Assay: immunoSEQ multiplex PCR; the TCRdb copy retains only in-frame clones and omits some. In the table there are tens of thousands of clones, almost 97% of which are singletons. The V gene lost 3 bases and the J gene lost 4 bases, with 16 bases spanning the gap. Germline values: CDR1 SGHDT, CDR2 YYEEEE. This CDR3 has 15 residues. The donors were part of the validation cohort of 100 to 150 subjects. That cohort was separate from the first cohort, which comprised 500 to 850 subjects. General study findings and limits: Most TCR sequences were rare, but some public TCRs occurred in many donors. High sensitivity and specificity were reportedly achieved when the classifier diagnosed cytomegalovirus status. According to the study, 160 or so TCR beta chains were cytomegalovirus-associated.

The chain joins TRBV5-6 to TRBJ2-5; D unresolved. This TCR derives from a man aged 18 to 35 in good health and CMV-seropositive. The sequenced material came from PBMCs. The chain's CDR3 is CASSWLVGEGETQYF. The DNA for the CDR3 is TGTGCCAGCAGCTGGCTGGTGGGCGAAGGAGAGACCCAGTACTTC.